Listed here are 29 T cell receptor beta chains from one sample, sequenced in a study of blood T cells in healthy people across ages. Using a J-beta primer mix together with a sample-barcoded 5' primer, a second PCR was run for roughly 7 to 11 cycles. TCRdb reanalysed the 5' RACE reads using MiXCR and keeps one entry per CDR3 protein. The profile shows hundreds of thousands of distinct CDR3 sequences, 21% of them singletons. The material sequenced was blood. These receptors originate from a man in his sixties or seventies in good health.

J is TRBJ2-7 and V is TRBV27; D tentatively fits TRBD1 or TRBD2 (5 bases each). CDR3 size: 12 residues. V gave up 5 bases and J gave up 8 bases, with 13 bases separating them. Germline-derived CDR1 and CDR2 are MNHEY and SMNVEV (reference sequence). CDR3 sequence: CASSMGRGKQYF. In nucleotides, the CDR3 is TGTGCCAGCAGTATGGGACGGGGCAAGCAGTACTTC.

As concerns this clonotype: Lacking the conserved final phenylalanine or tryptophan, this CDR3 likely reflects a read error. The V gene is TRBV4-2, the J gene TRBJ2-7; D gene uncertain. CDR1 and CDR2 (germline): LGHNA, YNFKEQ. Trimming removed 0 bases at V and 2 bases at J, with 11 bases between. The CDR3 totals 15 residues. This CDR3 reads CASSQDTATTYEQYL. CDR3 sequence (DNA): TGTGCCAGCAGCCAAGATACGGCTACTACCTACGAGCAGTACCTC.

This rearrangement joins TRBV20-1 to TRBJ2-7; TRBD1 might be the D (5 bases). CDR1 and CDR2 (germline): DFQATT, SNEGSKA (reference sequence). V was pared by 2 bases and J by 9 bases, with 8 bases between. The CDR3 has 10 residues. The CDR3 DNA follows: TGCAGTGCTAGACAGGGTCGGCAGTACTTC. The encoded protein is CSARQGRQYF.

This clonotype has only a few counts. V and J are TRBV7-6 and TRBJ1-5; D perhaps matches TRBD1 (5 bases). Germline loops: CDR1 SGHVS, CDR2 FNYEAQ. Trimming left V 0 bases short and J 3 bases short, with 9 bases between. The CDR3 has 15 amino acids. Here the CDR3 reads CASSLAPGPNQPQHF. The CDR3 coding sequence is TGTGCCAGCAGCTTAGCGCCAGGGCCCAATCAGCCCCAGCATTTT.

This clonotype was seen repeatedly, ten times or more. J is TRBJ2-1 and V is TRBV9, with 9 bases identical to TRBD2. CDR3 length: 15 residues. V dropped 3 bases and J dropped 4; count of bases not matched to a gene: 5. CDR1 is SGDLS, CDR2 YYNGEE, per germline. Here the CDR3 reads CASSASGTGYNEQFF. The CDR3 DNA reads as TGTGCCAGCAGCGCTAGCGGGACCGGGTACAATGAGCAGTTCTTC.

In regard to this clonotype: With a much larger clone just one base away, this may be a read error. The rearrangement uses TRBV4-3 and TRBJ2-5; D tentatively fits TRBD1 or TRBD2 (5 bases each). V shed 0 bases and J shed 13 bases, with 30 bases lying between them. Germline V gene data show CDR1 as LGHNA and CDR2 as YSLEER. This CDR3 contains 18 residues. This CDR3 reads CASSQDGTILRGTNKRYF. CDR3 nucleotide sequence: TGCGCCAGCAGCCAAGACGGGACGATCCTACGGGGCACGAACAAGCGGTACTTC.

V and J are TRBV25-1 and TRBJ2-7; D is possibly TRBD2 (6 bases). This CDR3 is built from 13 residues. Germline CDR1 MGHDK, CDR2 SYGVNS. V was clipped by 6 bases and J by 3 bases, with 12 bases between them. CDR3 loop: CASRQGTFYEQYF. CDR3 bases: TGTGCCAGCAGGCAAGGGACTTTCTACGAGCAGTACTTC.

The CDR3 DNA reads TGTGCCAGCAGGCTTACAGGGGATAGCAATCAGCCCCAGCATTTT. As protein: CASRLTGDSNQPQHF. The J gene is TRBJ1-5, the V gene TRBV6-2 or TRBV6-3, with TRBD1 identical over 7 bases. V lost 6 bases to trimming and J lost 0 bases; unmatched junction nucleotides: 5. From germline, CDR1 is MNHEY and CDR2 SVGEGT. The CDR3 length is 15 residues.

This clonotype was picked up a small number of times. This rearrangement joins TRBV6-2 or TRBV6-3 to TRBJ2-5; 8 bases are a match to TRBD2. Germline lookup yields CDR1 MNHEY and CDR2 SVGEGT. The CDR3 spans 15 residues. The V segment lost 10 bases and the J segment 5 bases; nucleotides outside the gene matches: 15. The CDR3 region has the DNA TGTGCCAACAGCCCGTCTCGGGAGGGACGGGAGACCCAGTACTTC. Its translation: CANSPSREGRETQYF.

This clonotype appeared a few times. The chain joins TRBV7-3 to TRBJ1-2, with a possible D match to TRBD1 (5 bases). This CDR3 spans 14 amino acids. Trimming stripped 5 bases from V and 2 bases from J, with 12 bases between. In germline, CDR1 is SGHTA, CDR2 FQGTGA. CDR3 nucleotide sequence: TGTGCCAGCAGCGTATCACCAGGGAACTATGGCTACACCTTC. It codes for CASSVSPGNYGYTF. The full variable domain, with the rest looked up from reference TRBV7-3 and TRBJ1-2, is GAGVSQTPSNKVTEKGKYVELRCDPISGHTALYWYRQSLGQGPEFLIYFQGTGAADDSGLPNDRFFAVRPEGSVSTLKIQRTERGDSAVYLCASSVSPGNYGYTFGSGTRLTVV.

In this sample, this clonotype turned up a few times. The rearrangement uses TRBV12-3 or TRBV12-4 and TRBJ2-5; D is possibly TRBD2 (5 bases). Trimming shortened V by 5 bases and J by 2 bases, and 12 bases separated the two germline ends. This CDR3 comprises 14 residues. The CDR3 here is CASSPAWRQETQYF. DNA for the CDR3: TGTGCCAGCAGTCCAGCCTGGAGGCAAGAGACCCAGTACTTC.

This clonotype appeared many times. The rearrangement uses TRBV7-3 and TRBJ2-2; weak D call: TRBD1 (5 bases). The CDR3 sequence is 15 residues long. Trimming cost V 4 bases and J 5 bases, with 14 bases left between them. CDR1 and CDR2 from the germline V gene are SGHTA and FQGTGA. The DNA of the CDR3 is TGTGCCAGCAGCTCGGACACGTCCCGAACCGGGGAGCTGTTTTTT. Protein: CASSSDTSRTGELFF.

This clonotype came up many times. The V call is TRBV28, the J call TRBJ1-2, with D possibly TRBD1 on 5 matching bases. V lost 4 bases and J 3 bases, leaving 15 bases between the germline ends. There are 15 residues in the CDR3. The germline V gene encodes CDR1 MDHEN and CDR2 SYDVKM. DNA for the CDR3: TGTGCCAGCAGTTCCCAGGCGGGGGGGGACTATGGCTACACCTTC. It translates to CASSSQAGGDYGYTF.

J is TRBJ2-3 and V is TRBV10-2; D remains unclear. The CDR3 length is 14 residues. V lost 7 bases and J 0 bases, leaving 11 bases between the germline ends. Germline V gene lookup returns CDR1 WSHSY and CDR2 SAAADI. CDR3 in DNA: TGCGCCAGCAATGACGCGGCTAGCACAGATACGCAGTATTTT. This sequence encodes CASNDAASTDTQYF.

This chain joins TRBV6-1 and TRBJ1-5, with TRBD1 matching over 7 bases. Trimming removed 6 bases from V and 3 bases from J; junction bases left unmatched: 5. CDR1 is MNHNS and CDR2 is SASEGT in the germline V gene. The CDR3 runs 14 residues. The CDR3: CASRTTGLNQPQHF. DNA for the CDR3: TGTGCCAGCAGGACGACAGGGCTCAATCAGCCCCAGCATTTT.

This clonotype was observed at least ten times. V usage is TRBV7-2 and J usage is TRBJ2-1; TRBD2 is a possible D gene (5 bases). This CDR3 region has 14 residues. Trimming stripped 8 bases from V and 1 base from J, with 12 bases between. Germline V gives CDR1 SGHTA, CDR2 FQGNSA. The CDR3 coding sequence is TGTGCCAGCTCACCACGGACTTCCTACAATGAGCAGTTCTTC. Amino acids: CASSPRTSYNEQFF.

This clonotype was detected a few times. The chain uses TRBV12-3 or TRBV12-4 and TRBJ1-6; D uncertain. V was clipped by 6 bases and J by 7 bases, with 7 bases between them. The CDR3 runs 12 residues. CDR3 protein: CASRQTNSPLHF. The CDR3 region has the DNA TGTGCCAGCAGGCAAACGAATTCACCCCTCCACTTT.

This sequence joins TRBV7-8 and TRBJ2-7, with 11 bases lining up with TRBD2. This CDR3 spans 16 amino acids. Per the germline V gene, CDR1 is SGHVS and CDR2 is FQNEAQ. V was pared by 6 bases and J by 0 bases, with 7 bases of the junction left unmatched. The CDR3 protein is CASSHPSGRSSYEQYF. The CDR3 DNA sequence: TGTGCCAGCAGTCATCCTAGCGGGAGGTCCTCCTACGAGCAGTACTTC.

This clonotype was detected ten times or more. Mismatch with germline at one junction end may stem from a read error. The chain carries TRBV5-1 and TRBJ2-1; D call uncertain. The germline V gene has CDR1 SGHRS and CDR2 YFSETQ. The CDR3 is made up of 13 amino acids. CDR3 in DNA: TGTGCCAGCAGCTTAGGTTTAAACAATGAGCAGTTCTTC. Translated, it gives CASSLGLNNEQFF.

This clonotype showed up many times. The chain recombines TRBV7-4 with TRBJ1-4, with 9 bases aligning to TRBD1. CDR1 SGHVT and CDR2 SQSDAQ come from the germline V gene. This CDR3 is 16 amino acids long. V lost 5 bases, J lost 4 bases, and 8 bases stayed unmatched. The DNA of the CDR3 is TGTGCCAGCAGCCTAGGGACAGGGTACAGTAATGAAAAACTGTTTTTT. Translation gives CASSLGTGYSNEKLFF.

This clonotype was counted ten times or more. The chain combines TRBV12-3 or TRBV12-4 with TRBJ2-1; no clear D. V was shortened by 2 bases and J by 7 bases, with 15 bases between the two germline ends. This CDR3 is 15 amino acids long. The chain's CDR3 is CASSLSRGKMNEQFF. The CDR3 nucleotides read TGTGCCAGCAGTTTATCGCGAGGAAAGATGAATGAGCAGTTCTTC.

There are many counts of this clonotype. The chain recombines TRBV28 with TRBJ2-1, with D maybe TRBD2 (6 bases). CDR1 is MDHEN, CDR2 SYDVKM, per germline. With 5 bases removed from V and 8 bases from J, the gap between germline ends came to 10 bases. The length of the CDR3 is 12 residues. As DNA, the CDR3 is TGTGCCAGCAGTCTATCTAGCGATGAGCAGTTCTTC. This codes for CASSLSSDEQFF.

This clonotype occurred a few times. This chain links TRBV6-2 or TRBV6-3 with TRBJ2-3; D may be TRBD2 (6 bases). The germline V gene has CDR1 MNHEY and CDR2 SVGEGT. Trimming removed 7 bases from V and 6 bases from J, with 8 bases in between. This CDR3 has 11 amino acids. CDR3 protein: CASISGDTQYF. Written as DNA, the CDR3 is TGTGCCAGCATAAGCGGGGATACGCAGTATTTT.

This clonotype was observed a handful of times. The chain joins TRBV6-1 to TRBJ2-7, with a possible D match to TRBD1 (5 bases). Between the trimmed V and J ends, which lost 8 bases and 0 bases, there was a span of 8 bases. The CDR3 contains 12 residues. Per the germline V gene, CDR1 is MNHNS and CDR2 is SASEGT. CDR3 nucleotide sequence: TGTGCCAGCTTGACAGACTCCTACGAGCAGTACTTC. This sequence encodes CASLTDSYEQYF.

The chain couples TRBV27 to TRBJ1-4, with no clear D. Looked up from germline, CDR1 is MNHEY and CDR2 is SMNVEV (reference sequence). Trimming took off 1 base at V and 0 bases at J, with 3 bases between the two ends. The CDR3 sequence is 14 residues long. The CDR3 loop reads CASSLFATNEKLFF. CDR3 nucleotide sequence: TGTGCCAGCAGTTTATTTGCAACTAATGAAAAACTGTTTTTT.

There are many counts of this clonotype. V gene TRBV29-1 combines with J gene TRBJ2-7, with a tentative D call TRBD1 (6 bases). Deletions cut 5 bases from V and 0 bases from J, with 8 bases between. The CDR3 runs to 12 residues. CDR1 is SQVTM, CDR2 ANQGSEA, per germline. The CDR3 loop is CSVRDTSYEQYF. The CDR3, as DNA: TGCAGCGTTAGGGACACCTCCTACGAGCAGTACTTC.

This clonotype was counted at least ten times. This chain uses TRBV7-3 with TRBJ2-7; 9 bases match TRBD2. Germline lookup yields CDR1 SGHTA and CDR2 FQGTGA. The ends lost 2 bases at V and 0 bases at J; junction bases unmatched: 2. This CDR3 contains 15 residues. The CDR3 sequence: CASSLAGGSSYEQYF. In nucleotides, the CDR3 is TGTGCCAGCAGCTTAGCGGGAGGGAGCTCCTACGAGCAGTACTTC.

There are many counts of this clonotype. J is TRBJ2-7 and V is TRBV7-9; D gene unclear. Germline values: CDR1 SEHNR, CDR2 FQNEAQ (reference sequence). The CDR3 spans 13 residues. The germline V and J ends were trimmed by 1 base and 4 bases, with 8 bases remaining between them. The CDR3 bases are TGTGCCAGCAGCTTAGGGGAAGGTTACGAGCAGTACTTC. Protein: CASSLGEGYEQYF.

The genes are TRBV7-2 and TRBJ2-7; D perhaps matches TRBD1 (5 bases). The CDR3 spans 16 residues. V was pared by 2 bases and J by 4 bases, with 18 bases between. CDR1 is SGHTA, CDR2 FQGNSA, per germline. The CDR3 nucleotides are TGTGCCAGCAGCTTAATGGGGCAGGGCGTATCGTACGAGCAGTACTTC. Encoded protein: CASSLMGQGVSYEQYF.